Listed here are 13 T cell receptor beta chains from one sample, sequenced in a study of blood T cell repertoires in COVID-19 (dated by TCRdb to 2018 to 2021). Libraries were prepared through the immunoSEQ multiplex PCR assay. What TCRdb holds here is the immuneACCESS table cut down to in-frame rearrangements. Part of the clones is not present; checked against another copy, under half of the missing clones reflect an unresolved V gene, and the others are unexplained. The sample profile shows 150,000 to 200,000 clones; 85% of them were found once. The ten largest clones add up to around 8% of the sample. Source material: peripheral blood. Source of these receptors: a woman aged 55 to 70 with acute or convalescent COVID-19.

This clone occurred once. This chain connects TRBV21-1 to TRBJ1-4. TRBV21-1 is a known pseudogene. The CDR3 sequence is 14 residues long. The CDR3 DNA reads as TGTGCCAGCACCTTACCGCTCCGGGATGAAAAACTGTTTTTT. Encoded protein: CASTLPLRDEKLFF.

The chain is built from TRBV10-2 and TRBJ2-5, with D tentatively TRBD1 (5 bases). CDR3 size: 14 residues. Looked up from germline, CDR1 is WSHSY and CDR2 is SAAADI. The germline V and J ends were trimmed by 2 bases and 5 bases, with 12 bases remaining between them. The CDR3 DNA sequence: TGCGCCAGCAGTGAGGCTCTCCCAGGGGAGACCCAGTACTTC. Translating it yields CASSEALPGETQYF.

This rearrangement joins TRBV18 to TRBJ2-1; TRBD2 matches 10 bases. After removal of 2 bases from V and 4 bases from J, the junction contained 8 bases not matched to a gene. Germline lookup yields CDR1 KGHSH and CDR2 LQKENI. The CDR3 sequence is 17 residues long. CDR3 residues: CASSPWRLAGAYNEQFF. The DNA of the CDR3 is TGTGCCAGCTCACCATGGAGACTAGCGGGTGCTTACAATGAGCAGTTCTTC.

The rearrangement links TRBV2 to TRBJ2-7, with TRBD2 as a possible D gene (6 bases). The V and J ends lost 1 base and 3 bases respectively, with 7 bases between them. CDR1 is SNHLY and CDR2 is FYNNEI in the germline V gene. The CDR3 contains 13 residues. The CDR3 DNA follows: TGTGCCAGCAGTGAAGGGGGGGACTACGAGCAGTACGTC. It codes for CASSEGGDYEQYV.

This clone was found once. This CDR3 reads CASSLTGIFYNEQFF. The CDR3 region has the DNA TGTGCCAGCAGCCTTACAGGAATTTTCTACAATGAGCAGTTCTTC. The genes are TRBV7-9 and TRBJ2-1, with D maybe TRBD1 (5 bases). This CDR3 is 15 amino acids long. Germline V gene sequence: CDR1 SEHNR, CDR2 FQNEAQ (reference sequence). Between the trimmed V and J ends, which lost 5 bases and 3 bases, there was a span of 14 bases.

The V call is TRBV9, the J call TRBJ2-3; D possibly corresponds to TRBD2 (5 bases). Germline CDR1 reads SGDLS; CDR2 reads YYNGEE. The CDR3 is 14 amino acids. V dropped 0 bases and J dropped 4 bases, with 9 bases sitting between them. The CDR3 region is CASSVASMSDTQYF. Here the CDR3 DNA reads TGTGCCAGCAGCGTAGCTAGCATGTCAGATACGCAGTATTTT.

The gene calls are TRBV4-1 and TRBJ1-5, with D perhaps matching TRBD1 (6 bases). CDR3 length equals 15 residues. Germline V gives CDR1 MGHRA, CDR2 YSYEKL. V was trimmed by 1 base and J by 7 bases, leaving 14 bases between them. In DNA form, the CDR3 reads TGCGCCAGCAGCCAAGGAGCGACAGGTGGGCAGCCCCAGCATTTT. Amino acid sequence: CASSQGATGGQPQHF.

The chain is built from TRBV28 and TRBJ1-2; D gene ambiguous. Germline CDR1 and CDR2: MDHEN and SYDVKM. CDR3 size: 12 residues. V shed 5 bases and J shed 8 bases, with 12 bases lying between them. CDR3: CASSPPKLGYTF. The CDR3 DNA reads TGTGCCAGCAGTCCACCTAAATTAGGCTACACCTTC.

The chain carries TRBV28 and TRBJ1-5, with a weak D call TRBD1 (6 bases). Trimming took off 5 bases at V and 9 bases at J, with 14 bases between the two ends. CDR3 length equals 13 residues. Germline V gene data show CDR1 as MDHEN and CDR2 as SYDVKM. The CDR3 nucleotides are TGTGCCAGCAGTACCACAGGGTTTCGGCCCCAGCATTTT. It translates to CASSTTGFRPQHF.

The genes are TRBV9 and TRBJ2-1; perhaps TRBD1 as D (5 bases). This CDR3 is built from 14 residues. Trimming took off 4 bases at V and 7 bases at J, with 15 bases between the two ends. The germline V gene has CDR1 SGDLS and CDR2 YYNGEE. CDR3: CASSPTPGWNEQFF. As DNA, the CDR3 is TGTGCCAGCAGCCCCACCCCAGGGTGGAATGAGCAGTTCTTC. Supplemented by reference TRBV9 and TRBJ2-1, the full variable domain reads DSGVTQTPKHLITATGQRVTLRCSPRSGDLSVYWYQQSLDQGLQFLIQYYNGEERAKGNILERFSAQQFPDLHSELNLSSLELGDSALYFCASSPTPGWNEQFFGPGTRLTVL.

For this clone: The junction differs from germline at one of its ends, possibly a read error. The chain recombines TRBV3-1 (or the pseudogene TRBV3-2) with TRBJ1-1, with 8 positions matching TRBD1. This CDR3 contains 13 residues. Germline assignment: CDR1 LGHDT and CDR2 YNNKEL (reference sequence). The CDR3 sequence is CASNQQGDFMAFF. In DNA form, the CDR3 reads TGTGCCAGCAACCAACAGGGGGATTTCATGGCTTTCTTT.

The J gene is TRBJ2-7, the V gene TRBV6-1, with TRBD1 as a possible D gene (6 bases). CDR1 and CDR2 from the germline V gene are MNHNS and SASEGT. The CDR3 length is 17 residues. V gave up 0 bases and J gave up 6 bases, with 21 bases separating them. The CDR3 nucleotides are TGTGCCAGCAGTGAAGCGCTGGGGGCAGGGAAGCTTGGCGAGCAGTACTTC. Translating gives CASSEALGAGKLGEQYF.

V usage is TRBV27 and J usage is TRBJ2-3; the match to TRBD2 covers 10 bases. V was pared by 9 bases and J by 2 bases, with 8 bases of the junction left unmatched. Germline loops: CDR1 MNHEY, CDR2 SMNVEV (reference sequence). The CDR3 runs 15 residues. The CDR3, as DNA: TGTGCCAGTTCTAGCGGGAGCGGGCCCACAGATACGCAGTATTTT. It yields the protein CASSSGSGPTDTQYF.